The T cell receptor (beta chain) under discussion was sequenced for a study of blood T cell repertoires in COVID-19. Generated by immunoSEQ multiplex PCR, the TCRdb table keeps only in-frame clones and is missing some. The table includes about 310,000 clones, about nine tenths detected once. The germline V and J ends were trimmed by 10 bases and 4 bases, with 16 bases remaining between them. CDR3 size: 14 residues. The germline V gene encodes CDR1 MNHEY and CDR2 SVGAGI. The sample comprised PBMCs or T cells enriched from blood (not recorded which). The receptor comes from a woman aged 25 to 39 who had recovered from COVID-19. The rearrangement links TRBV6-5 to TRBJ2-2; unclear D gene. The CDR3 DNA follows: TGTGCCACTGTATTACGAGTCGGCACCGGGGAGCTGTTTTTT. This encodes CATVLRVGTGELFF.